Listed below are T cell receptor beta chains from one sample, sequenced in a study of T cell repertoires in cytomegalovirus infection. In TCRdb, the reads were re-called with MiXCR into one record per CDR3 protein. The sample shows a few hundred thousand distinct CDR3 sequences, 15% to 20% of them seen only once. The sequenced sample was PBMCs. These receptors were obtained from a human donor in good health (CMV status not recorded). Some clones in this sample may be carry-over from other donors' samples. Each CDR3 is given with its conserved first and last residue. Fields, in order: V gene, clone size, D gene, J gene, CDR3 DNA, CDR3 protein. D genes are given only for firm matches. Some rows mark clone size as missing; the rest say once, few, many or name a class of expanded clone.

v_call: TRBV5-1
clone_size: few
d_call: TRBD1
j_call: TRBJ2-2
cdr3_nt: TGCGCCAGCAGCTTGCAAGGACAGGGAAACACCGGGGAGCTGTTTTTT
cdr3_aa: CASSLQGQGNTGELFF

v_call: TRBV20-1
clone_size: few
d_call: -
j_call: TRBJ1-5
cdr3_nt: TGCAGTGCTAGAGGGTTAGGCTTTAGCAATCAGCCCCAGCATTTT
cdr3_aa: CSARGLGFSNQPQHF

v_call: TRBV7-2
clone_size: few
d_call: TRBD1
j_call: TRBJ2-2
cdr3_nt: TGTGCCAGCAGCACCCGACAGGGGTCCGGGGAGCTGTTTTTT
cdr3_aa: CASSTRQGSGELFF

v_call: TRBV5-6
clone_size: -
d_call: TRBD2
j_call: TRBJ2-4
cdr3_nt: TGTGCCAGCAGCGCTAGCGGTACGGCCAAAAACATTCAGTACTTC
cdr3_aa: CASSASGTAKNIQYF

v_call: TRBV7-9
clone_size: -
d_call: TRBD1
j_call: TRBJ2-1
cdr3_nt: TGTGCCAGCAGCTTCCAGGGGGCGATTGAGCAGTTCTTC
cdr3_aa: CASSFQGAIEQFF

v_call: TRBV10-3
clone_size: few
d_call: -
j_call: TRBJ1-5
cdr3_nt: TGTGCCATCAGTGGGGGAAATCAGCCCCAGCATTTT
cdr3_aa: CAISGGNQPQHF

v_call: TRBV28
clone_size: many
d_call: -
j_call: TRBJ2-6
cdr3_nt: TGTGCCAGCAGGCTACCGGGGGCCAACGTCCTGACTTTC
cdr3_aa: CASRLPGANVLTF

v_call: TRBV5-4
clone_size: many
d_call: -
j_call: TRBJ2-1
cdr3_nt: TGTGCCAGCAGCTTGATGCTGGGGCAAAATAGGGATGAGCAGTTCTTC
cdr3_aa: CASSLMLGQNRDEQFF

v_call: TRBV7-9
clone_size: many
d_call: -
j_call: TRBJ1-3
cdr3_nt: TGTGCCAGCAGCTACAGGGGAAACACCATATATTTT
cdr3_aa: CASSYRGNTIYF

v_call: TRBV28
clone_size: few
d_call: TRBD2
j_call: TRBJ2-1
cdr3_nt: TGTGCCAGCAGCGGGGGGGGGAGCTCCTACAATGAGCAGTTCTTC
cdr3_aa: CASSGGGSSYNEQFF

v_call: TRBV6-1
clone_size: -
d_call: -
j_call: TRBJ1-2
cdr3_nt: TGTGCCAGCAGCTCCTATGTGGGGGTCGGCTATGGCTACACCTTC
cdr3_aa: CASSSYVGVGYGYTF

v_call: TRBV20-1
clone_size: -
d_call: -
j_call: TRBJ2-1
cdr3_nt: TGCAGTGCTAGAGGTACGACAGATTACAATGAGCAGTTCTTC
cdr3_aa: CSARGTTDYNEQFF

v_call: TRBV7-2
clone_size: many
d_call: TRBD1
j_call: TRBJ1-6
cdr3_nt: TGTGCCAGCAGCTTCCGGACAGGCAAACTATATAATTCACCCCTCCACTTT
cdr3_aa: CASSFRTGKLYNSPLHF

v_call: TRBV7-8
clone_size: few
d_call: TRBD1
j_call: TRBJ2-7
cdr3_nt: TGTGCCAGCAGCTTCGGACAGGGCTCTCTGTACGAGCAGTACTTC
cdr3_aa: CASSFGQGSLYEQYF

v_call: TRBV7-2
clone_size: many
d_call: -
j_call: TRBJ1-3
cdr3_nt: TGTGCCAGCAGCTTAGAACAGGAGAGCTCTGGAAACACCATATATTTT
cdr3_aa: CASSLEQESSGNTIYF

v_call: TRBV25-1
clone_size: few
d_call: -
j_call: TRBJ2-3
cdr3_nt: TGTGCCAGCAGTCAGACTGGCACAGATACGCAGTATTTT
cdr3_aa: CASSQTGTDTQYF

v_call: TRBV6-5
clone_size: many
d_call: -
j_call: TRBJ1-6
cdr3_nt: TGTGCCAGCAGTTACTCAGTCCGGGGGACCTATAATTCACCCCTCCACTTT
cdr3_aa: CASSYSVRGTYNSPLHF

v_call: TRBV10-3
clone_size: -
d_call: TRBD2
j_call: TRBJ2-3
cdr3_nt: TGTGCCATCAGCATCACTGACGTGGGCGGGGGGTACACAGATACGCAGTATTTT
cdr3_aa: CAISITDVGGGYTDTQYF

v_call: TRBV5-8
clone_size: -
d_call: -
j_call: TRBJ2-3
cdr3_nt: TGTGCCAGCAGCTTGGAATCGGTCTGGGGAGGCACAGATACGCAGTATTTT
cdr3_aa: CASSLESVWGGTDTQYF

v_call: TRBV6-1
clone_size: many
d_call: -
j_call: TRBJ1-1
cdr3_nt: TGTGCCAGCAGTGAAGCCGGAACTGAAGCTTTCTTT
cdr3_aa: CASSEAGTEAFF

v_call: TRBV6-2/TRBV6-3
clone_size: few
d_call: TRBD2
j_call: TRBJ2-3
cdr3_nt: TGTGCCAGCAACCCTATAGCGGGGGCCCTCACAGATACGCAGTATTTT
cdr3_aa: CASNPIAGALTDTQYF

v_call: TRBV12-3/TRBV12-4
clone_size: -
d_call: TRBD2
j_call: TRBJ2-3
cdr3_nt: TGTGCCAGCAGTATGACTAGCGGGGGGGGGGATACGCAGTATTTT
cdr3_aa: CASSMTSGGGDTQYF

v_call: TRBV2
clone_size: many
d_call: TRBD1
j_call: TRBJ2-2
cdr3_nt: TGTGCCAGCAGTAGACAGGGGGCCACCGGGGAGCTGTTTTTT
cdr3_aa: CASSRQGATGELFF

v_call: TRBV7-2
clone_size: many
d_call: -
j_call: TRBJ2-1
cdr3_nt: TGTGCCAGCAGCTTAGCGGGGGAGAGCTCCTACAATGAGCAGTTCTTC
cdr3_aa: CASSLAGESSYNEQFF

v_call: TRBV28
clone_size: many
d_call: TRBD1
j_call: TRBJ1-5
cdr3_nt: TGTGCCAGCAGTTCACCGATGGGGACAGGGTGGAATCAGCCCCAGCATTTT
cdr3_aa: CASSSPMGTGWNQPQHF

v_call: TRBV7-2
clone_size: many
d_call: TRBD1
j_call: TRBJ1-2
cdr3_nt: TGTGCCAGCAGCCCGGGACAGAAATATGGCTACACCTTC
cdr3_aa: CASSPGQKYGYTF

v_call: TRBV20-1
clone_size: many
d_call: -
j_call: TRBJ1-4
cdr3_nt: TGCAGTGCGCCCCTGAGGTTGAGTGAAAAACTGTTTTTT
cdr3_aa: CSAPLRLSEKLFF

v_call: TRBV6-1
clone_size: many
d_call: -
j_call: TRBJ1-6
cdr3_nt: TGTGCCATACAGCAGGTCCGAAATAATTCACCCCTCCACTTT
cdr3_aa: CAIQQVRNNSPLHF

v_call: TRBV5-1
clone_size: -
d_call: -
j_call: TRBJ1-1
cdr3_nt: TGCGCCAGCAGCTTGGGTCAGGAAGGCACTGAAGCTTTCTTT
cdr3_aa: CASSLGQEGTEAFF

v_call: TRBV3-1
clone_size: -
d_call: -
j_call: TRBJ1-5
cdr3_nt: TGTGCCAGCAGCCAGAGTAATAGCAATCAGCCCCAGCATTTT
cdr3_aa: CASSQSNSNQPQHF

v_call: TRBV9
clone_size: -
d_call: -
j_call: TRBJ1-3
cdr3_nt: TGTGCCAGCAGCGCAGGACACTCTGGAAACACCATATATTTT
cdr3_aa: CASSAGHSGNTIYF

v_call: TRBV5-6
clone_size: -
d_call: TRBD1
j_call: TRBJ1-2
cdr3_nt: TGTGCCAGCAGCTTGACGGGACAGGATATCTATGGCTACACCTTC
cdr3_aa: CASSLTGQDIYGYTF

v_call: TRBV7-6
clone_size: few
d_call: TRBD1
j_call: TRBJ2-7
cdr3_nt: TGTGCCAGCAGCCCAGGACAGGGGTCCCCCTACGAGCAGTACTTC
cdr3_aa: CASSPGQGSPYEQYF

v_call: TRBV15
clone_size: -
d_call: -
j_call: TRBJ2-1
cdr3_nt: TGTGCCACCAGCAGGGGGGCTTGGAAGGGAAGCTCCTACAATGAGCAGTTCTTC
cdr3_aa: CATSRGAWKGSSYNEQFF

v_call: TRBV27
clone_size: -
d_call: TRBD2
j_call: TRBJ2-7
cdr3_nt: TGTGCCAGCAGAAGAACTAGCGGGGGGGCCGGGTACGAGCAGTACTTC
cdr3_aa: CASRRTSGGAGYEQYF